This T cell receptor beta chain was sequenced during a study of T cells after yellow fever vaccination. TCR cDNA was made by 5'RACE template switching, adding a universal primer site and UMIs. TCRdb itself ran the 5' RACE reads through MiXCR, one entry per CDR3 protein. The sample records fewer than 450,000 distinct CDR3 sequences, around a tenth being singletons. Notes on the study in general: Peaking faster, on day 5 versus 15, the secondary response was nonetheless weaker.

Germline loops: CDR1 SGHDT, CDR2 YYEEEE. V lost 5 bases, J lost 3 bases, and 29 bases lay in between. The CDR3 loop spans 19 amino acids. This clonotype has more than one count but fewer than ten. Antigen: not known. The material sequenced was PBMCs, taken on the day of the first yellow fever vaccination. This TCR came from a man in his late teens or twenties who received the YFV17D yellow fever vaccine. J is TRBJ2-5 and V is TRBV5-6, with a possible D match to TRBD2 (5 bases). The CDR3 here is CASSSRGSRTLKREETQYF. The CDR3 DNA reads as TGTGCCAGCAGTTCCCGGGGATCCCGGACTTTGAAGAGGGAAGAGACCCAGTACTTC. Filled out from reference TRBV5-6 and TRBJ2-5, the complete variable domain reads DAGVTQSPTHLIKTRGQQVTLRCSPKSGHDTVSWYQQALGQGPQFIFQYYEEEERQRGNFPDRFSGHQFPNYSSELNVNALLLGDSALYLCASSSRGSRTLKREETQYFGPGTRLLVL.